This T cell receptor (beta chain) is from a study of blood T cell repertoires in COVID-19. Across the whole study: Italy, Spain and the United States were the sources of the convalescent and acute COVID-19 samples.

Germline V gene sequence: CDR1 MNHEY, CDR2 SMNVEV (reference sequence). The length of the CDR3 is 15 residues. V was clipped by 0 bases and J by 5 bases; unmatched bases: 4. How the authors handled the data: Estimated nucleated cell counts came from reference gene primer amplification. Clones were read by immunoSEQ multiplex PCR, and TCRdb kept only the in-frame ones, dropping some. V and J calls and clone size are copied from that table; D and trimming were computed from the DNA. The sample records under 150,000 clones, approximately 80% being singletons. The genes are TRBV27 and TRBJ2-7; 10 bases match TRBD1. Sequenced: PBMCs or T cells enriched from blood (not recorded which). The clonotype originates from a man aged 45-65 years in a cohort exposed to, infected with or recovered from COVID-19 (not recorded which). In nucleotides, the CDR3 is TGTGCCAGCAGTTTATCGGATGGGACAGGGGACGAGCAGTACTTC. Its translation: CASSLSDGTGDEQYF.